The 23 T cell receptor beta chains below were found in one sample sequenced in a study of blood T cell repertoires in COVID-19. TCRdb's copy holds only in-frame clones and misses some; the assay was immunoSEQ multiplex PCR. This table holds 200,000 or so clones, about four fifths found once. The source material was peripheral blood. The origin of the receptors is an elderly woman with COVID-19, enrolled during active disease.

This chain joins TRBV6-5 and TRBJ1-6, with 10 positions matching TRBD1. With 8 bases clipped from V and 7 bases from J, the junction kept 8 bases outside the gene matches. Per the germline V gene, CDR1 is MNHEY and CDR2 is SVGAGI. The CDR3 totals 15 residues. The CDR3 protein is CASGQWGQGNSPLHF. CDR3 in DNA: TGTGCCAGCGGTCAGTGGGGACAGGGGAATTCACCCCTCCACTTT.

As for this clone: Germline is not matched at one junction end, which may reflect a read error. The chain carries TRBV5-5 and TRBJ2-5; 8 bases line up with TRBD2. The CDR3 runs to 15 residues. CDR1 is SGHKS, CDR2 YYEKEE, per germline (reference sequence). For the CDR3, the DNA is TGTGCCAGCAGCTTTACGGGGGGGCCACAAGAAACCCAGTACTTC. Translating it yields CASSFTGGPQETQYF.

The chain uses TRBV7-8 and TRBJ2-1; 10 bases fit TRBD2. The J segment lost 0 bases and the V segment lost 0 bases, leaving 5 bases of the junction unmatched. The CDR3 spans 18 residues. Germline assignment: CDR1 SGHVS and CDR2 FQNEAQ. The CDR3 coding sequence is TGTGCCAGCAGCTTAGCTGGACTAGCGGATTACTCCTACAATGAGCAGTTCTTC. The encoded protein is CASSLAGLADYSYNEQFF. Using reference TRBV7-8 and TRBJ2-1 for the parts outside the CDR3, the full variable domain is GAGVSQSPRYKVAKRGQDVALRCDPISGHVSLFWYQQALGQGPEFLTYFQNEAQLDKSGLPSDRFFAERPEGSVSTLKIQRTQQEDSAVYLCASSLAGLADYSYNEQFFGPGTRLTVL.

This rearrangement joins TRBV2 to TRBJ1-1, with D possibly being TRBD1 (6 bases). Trimming removed 4 bases at V and 2 bases at J, with 11 bases between. The germline V gene has CDR1 SNHLY and CDR2 FYNNEI. CDR3 length equals 14 residues. The CDR3 sequence is CASSAGRGNTEAFF. DNA for the CDR3: TGTGCCAGCAGTGCGGGCAGGGGAAACACTGAAGCTTTCTTT.

The J gene is TRBJ1-1, the V gene TRBV6-5; D unclear. Germline-derived CDR1 and CDR2 are MNHEY and SVGAGI. The V and J ends lost 0 bases and 8 bases respectively, with 10 bases between them. This CDR3 has 13 amino acids. CDR3 protein: CASSYSMSMEAFF. The CDR3 coding sequence is TGTGCCAGCAGTTACTCGATGAGTATGGAAGCTTTCTTT.

This clone was seen a single time. V is TRBV19 and J is TRBJ1-2; 9 bases are a match to TRBD1. This CDR3 contains 15 residues. V gave up 4 bases and J gave up 2 bases; unmatched junction bases: 5. The germline gives CDR1 LNHDA, CDR2 SQIVND (reference sequence). CDR3 in DNA: TGTGCCAGTAGTAAGGGGACAGGGATCAACTATGGCTACACCTTC. Encoded protein: CASSKGTGINYGYTF.

V usage is TRBV2 and J usage is TRBJ2-7, with TRBD2 matching over 11 bases. V lost 6 bases to trimming and J lost 3 bases; unmatched junction nucleotides: 7. The CDR3 has 15 amino acids. Germline V lookup: CDR1 SNHLY, CDR2 FYNNEI. The CDR3 loop is CASRQTSGTRYEQYF. The CDR3 DNA reads TGTGCCAGCAGACAGACTAGCGGGACTCGCTACGAGCAGTACTTC.

This clone has a single count. The chain is built from TRBV5-1 and TRBJ2-3; D is perhaps TRBD2 (6 bases). V lost 0 bases, J lost 2 bases, and 10 bases lay in between. The germline CDR1 and CDR2 sequences are SGHRS and YFSETQ. This CDR3 is 15 amino acids long. CDR3 sequence reads: CASSLVVAATDTQYF. The CDR3 DNA sequence: TGCGCCAGCAGCTTGGTAGTAGCGGCCACAGATACGCAGTATTTT.

This chain uses TRBV19 with TRBJ1-1, with a possible D match to TRBD1 (5 bases). The V gene lost 7 bases and the J gene lost 1 base, with 16 bases spanning the gap. Germline-derived CDR1 and CDR2 are LNHDA and SQIVND (reference sequence). CDR3 length: 15 residues. This CDR3 reads CASNSAGRENTEAFF. The CDR3 DNA sequence: TGTGCCAGTAATTCGGCAGGCAGGGAGAACACTGAAGCTTTCTTT. Combining the CDR3 with reference TRBV19 and TRBJ1-1 gives the whole variable domain DGGITQSPKYLFRKEGQNVTLSCEQNLNHDAMYWYRQDPGQGLRLIYYSQIVNDFQKGDIAEGYSVSREKKESFPLTVTSAQKNPTAFYLCASNSAGRENTEAFFGQGTRLTVV.

The genes are TRBV28 and TRBJ2-3; maybe TRBD2 (7 bases). CDR1 and CDR2 (germline): MDHEN, SYDVKM. The CDR3 loop spans 14 amino acids. V shed 3 bases and J shed 6 bases, with 13 bases lying between them. The CDR3 DNA follows: TGTGCCAGCAGTTTGGGAGGGGGGGTGGATACGCAGTATTTT. Translated: CASSLGGGVDTQYF.

The chain recombines TRBV18 with TRBJ1-1; D is unresolved. CDR1 is KGHSH, CDR2 LQKENI, per germline. The CDR3 consists of 14 residues. Trimming took off 1 base at V and 0 bases at J, with 6 bases between the two ends. CDR3 nucleotides: TGTGCCAGCTCACCACGTGTCGTGAACACTGAAGCTTTCTTT. This gives the protein CASSPRVVNTEAFF. The entire variable domain, with the rest obtained from reference TRBV18 and TRBJ1-1, is as follows: NAGVMQNPRHLVRRRGQEARLRCSPMKGHSHVYWYRQLPEEGLKFMVYLQKENIIDESGMPKERFSAEFPKEGPSILRIQQVVRGDSAAYFCASSPRVVNTEAFFGQGTRLTVV.

V gene TRBV11-2 combines with J gene TRBJ2-7; 10 positions agree with TRBD1. The CDR3 runs 16 residues. Germline CDR1 and CDR2: SGHAT and FQNNGV. V was pared by 1 base and J by 6 bases, with 9 bases of the junction left unmatched. The CDR3 nucleotides read TGTGCCAGCAGCTTAGGTACAGGGACAGGGGCAGTCGAGCAGTACTTC. It yields the protein CASSLGTGTGAVEQYF.

This chain uses TRBV7-3 with TRBJ2-3, with 7 bases lining up with TRBD1. Germline CDR1 reads SGHTA; CDR2 reads FQGTGA. The CDR3 sequence is 13 residues long. With 5 bases clipped from V and 6 bases from J, the junction kept 5 bases outside the gene matches. The CDR3, as DNA: TGTGCCAGCAGCGCTCAGGGGGAGGATACGCAGTATTTT. Translation gives CASSAQGEDTQYF.

The V gene is TRBV5-1, the J gene TRBJ2-5, with TRBD2 matching 8 bases. The CDR3 sequence is 14 residues long. CDR1 and CDR2 from the germline V gene are SGHRS and YFSETQ. V gave up 0 bases and J gave up 6 bases; unmatched junction bases: 4. The CDR3 DNA is TGCGCCAGCAGCTTGGCCGGGGGGGAAAAGACCCAGTACTTC. Translated: CASSLAGGEKTQYF.

The chain carries TRBV27 and TRBJ1-3; 7 bases map to TRBD1. Germline loops: CDR1 MNHEY, CDR2 SMNVEV (reference sequence). The V segment lost 8 bases and the J segment 2 bases; nucleotides outside the gene matches: 3. The CDR3 is made up of 13 amino acids. CDR3 region: CASGTATGNTIYF. The CDR3 nucleotides are TGTGCCAGCGGGACAGCGACTGGAAACACCATATATTTT.

The chain joins TRBV19 to TRBJ2-1; D not certain. This CDR3 spans 16 amino acids. Germline CDR1 is LNHDA and CDR2 is SQIVND (reference sequence). Trimming cost V 2 bases and J 0 bases, with 11 bases left between them. CDR3 region: CASSIMVAASYNEQFF. CDR3 DNA: TGTGCCAGTAGTATAATGGTAGCAGCCTCCTACAATGAGCAGTTCTTC.

V gene TRBV5-4 combines with J gene TRBJ1-2, with 7 bases identical to TRBD1. V shed 3 bases, J shed 0 bases, and the junction held 5 bases outside the gene matches. The CDR3 contains 15 residues. In germline, CDR1 is SGHNT, CDR2 YYREEE (reference sequence). CDR3 sequence (DNA): TGTGCCAGCAGCTGGGGGGACAGCCCTAACTATGGCTACACCTTC. Its protein is CASSWGDSPNYGYTF.

The V gene is TRBV2, the J gene TRBJ1-5; possibly TRBD1 for D (6 bases). The V end lost 6 bases, the J end lost 7 bases, and 19 bases lay between the germline ends. This CDR3 comprises 15 residues. Germline V gene sequence: CDR1 SNHLY, CDR2 FYNNEI. This CDR3 reads CASRAFRGLGQPQHF. The DNA of the CDR3 is TGTGCCAGCAGGGCCTTTAGGGGGTTAGGGCAGCCCCAGCATTTT.

The chain is built from TRBV20-1 and TRBJ1-1; D call uncertain. Germline V lookup: CDR1 DFQATT, CDR2 SNEGSKA (reference sequence). The CDR3 consists of 11 residues. The germline V and J ends were trimmed by 6 bases and 11 bases, with 16 bases remaining between them. The CDR3, as DNA: TGCAGTGCCACGGACCGCGGCGGGGCTTTCTTT. This codes for CSATDRGGAFF.

This clone was counted between two and nine times. The rearrangement links TRBV28 to TRBJ2-3; 8 nucleotides align to TRBD2. Germline loops: CDR1 MDHEN, CDR2 SYDVKM. The trim removed 6 bases at V and 5 bases at J, leaving 13 bases unmatched. This CDR3 is 16 amino acids long. The CDR3 DNA sequence: TGTGCCAGCAGAGGAGCCGGGACTAGGGTAAAAGATACGCAGTATTTT. This translates into CASRGAGTRVKDTQYF.

This chain uses TRBV11-3 with TRBJ2-1, with TRBD2 matching 13 bases. Germline CDR1 SGHNT, CDR2 YENEEA. V lost 5 bases to trimming and J lost 7 bases; unmatched junction nucleotides: 8. The CDR3 is 16 amino acids. The CDR3 DNA reads as TGTGCCAGCAGCCGCGGACTAGCGGGAGCGAGAAATGAGCAGTTCTTC. Its translation is CASSRGLAGARNEQFF.

The rearrangement links TRBV11-3 to TRBJ2-1; tentatively, D is TRBD2 (5 bases). Per the germline V gene, CDR1 is SGHNT and CDR2 is YENEEA. V shed 0 bases and J shed 4 bases, with 10 bases lying between them. This CDR3 has 15 amino acids. CDR3 sequence: CASSLEAALYNEQFF. CDR3 coding DNA: TGTGCCAGCAGCTTAGAAGCGGCGCTATACAATGAGCAGTTCTTC.

The chain combines TRBV19 with TRBJ1-6; 8 bases map to TRBD1. Trimming cost V 3 bases and J 7 bases; bases outside gene matches: 8. The CDR3 contains 16 residues. Germline V gives CDR1 LNHDA, CDR2 SQIVND (reference sequence). CDR3 in DNA: TGTGCCAGTAGTATCCGGACAGGGTCGTCAAATTCACCCCTCCACTTT. It encodes CASSIRTGSSNSPLHF. The whole variable domain, filled in from reference TRBV19 and TRBJ1-6, reads DGGITQSPKYLFRKEGQNVTLSCEQNLNHDAMYWYRQDPGQGLRLIYYSQIVNDFQKGDIAEGYSVSREKKESFPLTVTSAQKNPTAFYLCASSIRTGSSNSPLHFGNGTRLTVT.